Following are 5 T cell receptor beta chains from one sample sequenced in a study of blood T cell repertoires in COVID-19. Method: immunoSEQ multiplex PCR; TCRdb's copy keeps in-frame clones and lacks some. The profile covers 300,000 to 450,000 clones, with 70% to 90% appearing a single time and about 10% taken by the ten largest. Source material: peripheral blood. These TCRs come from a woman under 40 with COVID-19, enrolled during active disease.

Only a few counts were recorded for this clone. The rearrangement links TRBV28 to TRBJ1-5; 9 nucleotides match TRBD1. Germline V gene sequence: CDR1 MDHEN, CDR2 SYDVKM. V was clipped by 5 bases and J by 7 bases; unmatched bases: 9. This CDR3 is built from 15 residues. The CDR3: CASSPGQGTRQPQHF. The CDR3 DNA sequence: TGTGCCAGCAGTCCGGGACAGGGAACTAGGCAGCCCCAGCATTTT.

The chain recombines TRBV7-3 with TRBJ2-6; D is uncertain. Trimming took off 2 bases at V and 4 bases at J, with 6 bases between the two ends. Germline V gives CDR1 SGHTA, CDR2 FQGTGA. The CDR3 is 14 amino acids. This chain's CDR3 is CASSLSSGANVLTF. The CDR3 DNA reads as TGTGCCAGCAGCTTATCGTCCGGGGCCAACGTCCTGACTTTC.

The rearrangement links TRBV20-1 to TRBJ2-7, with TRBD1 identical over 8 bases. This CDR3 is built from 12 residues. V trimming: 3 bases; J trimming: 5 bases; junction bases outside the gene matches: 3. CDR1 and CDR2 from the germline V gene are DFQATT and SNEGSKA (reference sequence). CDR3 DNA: TGCAGTGCTAGTTCAGGGGGCCACGAGCAGTACTTC. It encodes CSASSGGHEQYF.

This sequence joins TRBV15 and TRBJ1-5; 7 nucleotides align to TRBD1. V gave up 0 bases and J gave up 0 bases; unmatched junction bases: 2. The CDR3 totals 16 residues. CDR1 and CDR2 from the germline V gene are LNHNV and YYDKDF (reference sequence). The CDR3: CATSRERGHSNQPQHF. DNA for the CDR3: TGTGCCACCAGCAGAGAAAGGGGGCATAGCAATCAGCCCCAGCATTTT.

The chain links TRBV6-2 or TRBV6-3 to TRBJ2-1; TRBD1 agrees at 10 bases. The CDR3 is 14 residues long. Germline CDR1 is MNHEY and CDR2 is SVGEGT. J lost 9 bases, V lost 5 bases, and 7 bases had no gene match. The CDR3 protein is CASSPTGGSSEQFF. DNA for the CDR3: TGTGCCAGCAGTCCGACAGGGGGCAGCAGTGAGCAGTTCTTC.